This is a list of T cell receptor beta chains from one sample in a study of blood T cell repertoires in COVID-19. Profiled with immunoSEQ multiplex PCR; TCRdb holds only in-frame clones, not every one. The sample records a few hundred thousand clones, approximately 92% being singletons. The source material was PBMCs or T cells enriched from blood (not recorded which). All receptors derive from a man between 18 and 35 years old who had recovered from COVID-19. Each CDR3 is given with its conserved first and last residue. A D gene is named only where the DNA matches it firmly. Clone size is not always given. Where it is, it says once, few, many or a class for expanded clones.

D gene	J gene	clone size	V gene	CDR3 protein	CDR3 DNA
.	TRBJ2-1	.	TRBV27	CASSPRTKEQFF	TGTGCCAGCAGTCCGCGGACTAAAGAGCAGTTCTTC
.	TRBJ1-4	.	TRBV2	CASSDQIKEKLFF	TGTGCCAGCAGTGACCAGATAAAGGAAAAACTGTTTTTT
.	TRBJ2-7	.	TRBV5-6	CASSLVSTVVYHEQYF	TGTGCCAGCAGCTTGGTGTCTACAGTCGTATACCACGAGCAGTACTTC
.	TRBJ1-1	few	TRBV11-2	CASSLGSLKGTEAFF	TGTGCCAGCAGCTTAGGATCCCTCAAGGGGACTGAAGCTTTCTTT
.	TRBJ1-1	.	TRBV7-9	CASSLNTGGQAFF	TGTGCCAGCAGCTTAAATACGGGGGGCCAAGCTTTCTTT
.	TRBJ1-5	once	TRBV14	CASSHPGGPNQPQHF	TGTGCCAGCAGCCATCCGGGGGGCCCCAATCAGCCCCAGCATTTT
TRBD2	TRBJ2-1	.	TRBV6-5	CASRSGGVIHEQFF	TGTGCCAGCAGGAGCGGGGGGGTAATTCATGAGCAGTTCTTC
TRBD1	TRBJ2-1	.	TRBV7-8	CASSYRPGQGADEQFF	TGTGCCAGCAGCTACCGGCCGGGACAGGGGGCCGATGAGCAGTTCTTC
TRBD2	TRBJ2-7	.	TRBV7-3	CASSLYLRTSGTYSYEQYF	TGTGCCAGCAGCTTATATCTTAGGACTAGCGGAACTTATTCCTACGAGCAGTACTTC
TRBD1	TRBJ1-2	.	TRBV28	CASSLDRGYGYTF	TGTGCCAGCAGTTTGGACAGGGGGTATGGCTACACCTTC
.	TRBJ2-1	once	TRBV27	CASSVREFNEQFF	TGTGCCAGCAGTGTCAGGGAATTTAATGAGCAGTTCTTC
.	TRBJ1-4	.	TRBV25-1	CASSEQAGNEKLFF	TGTGCCAGCAGTGAACAAGCGGGTAATGAAAAACTGTTTTTT
TRBD1	TRBJ2-1	.	TRBV5-1	CASSSSGTGVNEQFF	TGCGCCAGCAGCTCGTCCGGGACAGGGGTCAATGAGCAGTTCTTC
.	TRBJ1-1	.	TRBV6-2/TRBV6-3	CASSYKAARIAFF	TGTGCCAGCAGTTACAAGGCAGCCAGGATAGCTTTCTTT
TRBD2	TRBJ2-5	.	TRBV6-1	CASSDRVAGGTLWETQYF	TGTGCCAGCAGTGATAGGGTAGCGGGGGGGACCCTTTGGGAGACCCAGTACTTC